These 3 T cell receptor beta chains were all obtained from the same sample, sequenced in a study of memory CD4+ T cells and cytomegalovirus serostatus. The sort gate was single viable CD3+CD4+CD8-CD45RO+ cells for memory CD4+ T cells. Generated by immunoSEQ multiplex PCR, the TCRdb table keeps only in-frame clones and is missing some. This sample has nearly 50,000 clones, with around 80% found just once. The sample was memory CD4+ T cells from blood. These receptors all stem from an adult in good health and CMV-seronegative.

This clone is termed medium-sized. The chain uses TRBV27 and TRBJ1-4; D not certain. This CDR3 has 14 amino acids. Germline CDR1 and CDR2: MNHEY and SMNVEV (reference sequence). V shed 6 bases and J shed 3 bases, with 11 bases lying between them. The CDR3 spells CASRSPGSNEKLFF. The CDR3 DNA reads as TGTGCCAGCAGATCCCCGGGTTCTAATGAAAAACTGTTTTTT.

This CDR3 is CASSSGQGFNYGYTF. CDR3 sequence (DNA): TGCGCCAGCAGCTCGGGACAGGGCTTTAACTATGGCTACACCTTC. The V and J genes are TRBV5-1 and TRBJ1-2; 9 nucleotides align to TRBD1. Per germline, CDR1 SGHRS and CDR2 YFSETQ. Trimming took 3 bases from V and 1 from J; bases not matched to a gene: 4. This CDR3 is 15 amino acids long. Combining the CDR3 with reference TRBV5-1 and TRBJ1-2 gives the whole variable domain KAGVTQTPRYLIKTRGQQVTLSCSPISGHRSVSWYQQTPGQGLQFLFEYFSETQRNKGNFPGRFSGRQFSNSRSEMNVSTLELGDSALYLCASSSGQGFNYGYTFGSGTRLTVV.

The chain joins TRBV2 to TRBJ2-4, with 11 bases lining up with TRBD1. The V segment lost 6 bases and the J segment 6 bases; nucleotides outside the gene matches: 10. The CDR3 extends over 16 amino acids. Germline CDR1 SNHLY, CDR2 FYNNEI. CDR3 nucleotide sequence: TGTGCCAGCAGATTAACGACCGGGACAGGGGGAAACATTCAGTACTTC. It codes for CASRLTTGTGGNIQYF.